Below, one T cell receptor beta chain is given with its context. Under the authors' procedure: Reference gene primer amplification in the assay estimated nucleated cell counts. Sequencing used immunoSEQ multiplex PCR; TCRdb keeps in-frame clones, though not all of them. The V and J calls and clone size come from that table; D and trimming were worked out from the DNA. This table holds hundreds of thousands of clones, 85% to 90% found once. V gave up 5 bases and J gave up 2 bases; unmatched junction bases: 3. The CDR3 spans 14 residues. CDR1 and CDR2 (germline): KGHDR, SFDVKD. This entry is derived from a study of blood T cell repertoires in COVID-19. Study context: Italy, Spain and the United States were the sources of the convalescent and acute COVID-19 samples. In each case, the material was cDNA or gDNA derived from T cells, B-cell-depleted T cells, or PBMCs.

The sample was peripheral blood. This chain connects TRBV24-1 to TRBJ2-3, with 7 bases identical to TRBD1. This receptor was obtained from a woman under 30 with acute or convalescent COVID-19. In DNA form, the CDR3 reads TGTGCCACCAGTGGGGACAGAGTCACAGATACGCAGTATTTT. This gives the protein CATSGDRVTDTQYF.